The clone carrying this T cell receptor beta chain appeared a single time. CDR1 is MGHDK, CDR2 SYGVNS, per germline. V dropped 4 bases and J dropped 6; count of bases not matched to a gene: 1. The CDR3 spans 13 residues. The sample belongs to a study of blood T cell repertoires in COVID-19. The assay was immunoSEQ multiplex PCR, and TCRdb's table has in-frame clones only and misses some. The profile shows 250,000 to 350,000 clones, around 89% of them singletons. Sequencing used peripheral blood. The J gene is TRBJ2-2, the V gene TRBV25-1, with 8 nucleotides matching TRBD1. This receptor was taken from a man aged 25 to 40 with acute or convalescent COVID-19. CDR3 sequence: CASSGQGSGELFF. CDR3 coding DNA: TGTGCCAGCAGTGGACAGGGGTCCGGGGAGCTGTTTTTT.